This TCR beta chain was recovered during a study of cytomegalovirus exposure and HLA in healthy donors. General observations from the study: Rare TCR sequences predominated, though certain public TCRs were found in many donors. Specificity for CMV antigens was confirmed in vitro for a few of the CMV-associated chains.

As for this clone: Its antigen is not known.

Germline loops: CDR1 MNHNS, CDR2 SASEGT. CDR3 length: 15 amino acids. V trimming: 6 bases; J trimming: 4 bases; junction bases outside the gene matches: 9. Some clones are missing from TCRdb's copy, which holds only in-frame ones; the method was immunoSEQ multiplex PCR. This table holds about 98,000 clones, about 90% found once. The chain recombines TRBV6-1 with TRBJ2-7; TRBD1 aligns across 10 bases. This receptor was obtained from a young man in good health and CMV-seropositive. What was sequenced was PBMCs. Written as DNA, the CDR3 is TGTGCCAGCAGCGACTCGACAGGGGGCGTTTACGAGCAGTACTTC. The encoded protein is CASSDSTGGVYEQYF.